The T cell receptor beta chain under discussion was sequenced for a study of PD-1 blockade in classical Hodgkin lymphoma. TCRdb's table, derived via immunoSEQ multiplex PCR, lists solely in-frame clones and lacks some. The sample carries under 95,000 clones, 93% recorded once. V dropped 4 bases and J dropped 1 base, with 13 bases sitting between them. The CDR3 covers 16 residues. The germline CDR1 and CDR2 sequences are SGHDN and FVKESK. Each patient relapsed following autologous stem cell transplantation, and prior brentuximab vedotin exposure differed. Classification of best responses gave complete response, partial response or progressive disease.

V is TRBV14 and J is TRBJ2-2, with D possibly matching TRBD1 (6 bases). The specimen comprised peripheral blood mononuclear cells (PBMCs), sampled at baseline. The TCR sequence derives from a human donor with classical Hodgkin lymphoma. CDR3 coding DNA: TGTGCCAGCAGCCGTTTACAGGGCCAGAACACCGGGGAGCTGTTTTTT. Translated, it gives CASSRLQGQNTGELFF.